This T cell receptor beta chain was found in a study of radiotherapy plus CTLA-4 blockade in lung cancer. Study-level background: Patients showed objective responses in 18% of cases, and disease control was achieved by around 30%.

As to this clone: Its matching antigen is unknown.

Enrolled patients, whose metastatic non-small-cell lung cancer was chemo-refractory, received focal radiation plus CTLA-4 blockade with ipilimumab. Germline V lookup: CDR1 SGHRS, CDR2 YFSETQ. V shed 4 bases, J shed 1 base, and the junction held 7 bases outside the gene matches. The CDR3 contains 15 residues. Method: immunoSEQ multiplex PCR; TCRdb's copy keeps in-frame clones and lacks some. The profile shows about 68,000 clones, 79% of them singletons. The study's findings and limits: In blood, after radiotherapy plus ipilimumab, tumor-derived TCR clones expanded.

The J gene is TRBJ1-1, the V gene TRBV5-1; 7 bases map to TRBD1. The receptor was isolated from a human donor with non-small cell lung cancer who had a complete response to radiotherapy plus ipilimumab. Here the sequenced sample was peripheral blood, taken from a patient treated with radiotherapy plus ipilimumab. CDR3 sequence: CASSQTGTANTEAFF. The CDR3 DNA sequence: TGCGCCAGCAGCCAAACCGGGACAGCGAACACTGAAGCTTTCTTT.